Below, 20 T cell receptor beta chains from the same sample are listed, as sequenced in a study of vaccination effects on CD4 cells after COVID-19. Scientists isolated CD4+ T cells after a roughly ten-day culture period ended. Two-dose vaccination with either BNT162b2 or mRNA-1273 was given to the participants. Clones were sequenced by immunoSEQ multiplex PCR, and TCRdb holds only the in-frame ones, with some missing. Of tens of thousands of clones detected, 70% to 85% appear once; the ten largest clones hold 2% to 3%. These receptors' antigens are unknown. Sequencing used CD4+ T cells from PBMCs cultured without peptide, obtained after COVID-19 vaccination. Receptors originate from a human donor who received a COVID-19 vaccine.

The V gene is TRBV5-1, the J gene TRBJ2-7, with no clear D. The V and J ends lost 0 bases and 5 bases respectively, with 12 bases between them. The CDR3 length is 14 residues. CDR1 is SGHRS, CDR2 YFSETQ, per germline. The CDR3 sequence: CASSLGVSTDEQYV. Here the CDR3 DNA reads TGCGCCAGCAGCTTGGGGGTATCGACCGACGAGCAGTACGTC.

The chain is built from TRBV2 and TRBJ2-7; D might be TRBD2 (6 bases). The germline V gene has CDR1 SNHLY and CDR2 FYNNEI. V dropped 11 bases and J dropped 0 bases, with 17 bases sitting between them. CDR3 length: 14 residues. CDR3 nucleotide sequence: TGTGCCGCTGCCGCTTCCGGGAGCTCCTACGAGCAGTACGTC. Translation gives CAAAASGSSYEQYV.

The chain joins TRBV18 to TRBJ2-7, with D perhaps matching TRBD1 or TRBD2 (5 bases each). CDR3 length equals 14 residues. V lost 0 bases, J lost 7 bases, and 13 bases lay in between. The germline V gene encodes CDR1 KGHSH and CDR2 LQKENI. CDR3 loop: CASSPPTGTGEQYV. The CDR3 DNA reads as TGTGCCAGCTCACCACCCACAGGAACGGGGGAGCAGTACGTC.

This chain uses TRBV21-1 with TRBJ1-1. TRBV21-1 is a pseudogene. This CDR3 comprises 15 residues. The CDR3 is CASSKSVCRVTEAFF. The CDR3 DNA follows: TGTGCCAGCAGCAAATCGGTCTGTCGGGTCACTGAAGCTTTCTTT.

The genes are TRBV6-5 and TRBJ2-7; 14 bases align to TRBD2. Losses at the gene ends were 5 bases for V and 4 bases for J; bases not matched to a gene: 4. Germline V gene sequence: CDR1 MNHEY, CDR2 SVGAGI. The length of the CDR3 is 15 residues. The CDR3 spells CASSRTSGGPYEQYV. The CDR3 region has the DNA TGTGCCAGCAGTCGGACTAGCGGGGGGCCATACGAGCAGTACGTC.

This chain uses TRBV4-3 with TRBJ1-5, with TRBD1 identical over 9 bases. V was clipped by 0 bases and J by 4 bases; unmatched bases: 7. In germline, CDR1 is LGHNA, CDR2 YSLEER. The CDR3 sequence is 17 residues long. Written as DNA, the CDR3 is TGCGCCAGCAGCCAAGAAACGGGACAGGGATGGAATCAGCCCCAGCATTTT. It is translated as CASSQETGQGWNQPQHF.

The V call is TRBV19, the J call TRBJ1-6; 9 bases match TRBD1. V trimming: 11 bases; J trimming: 7 bases; junction bases outside the gene matches: 6. The CDR3 has 13 residues. In germline, CDR1 is LNHDA, CDR2 SQIVND (reference sequence). In nucleotides, the CDR3 is TGTGCCGTAGGAGACAGGGGGAATTCACCCCTCCACTTT. Protein sequence: CAVGDRGNSPLHF. The full variable domain, rest sourced from reference TRBV19 and TRBJ1-6, is DGGITQSPKYLFRKEGQNVTLSCEQNLNHDAMYWYRQDPGQGLRLIYYSQIVNDFQKGDIAEGYSVSREKKESFPLTVTSAQKNPTAFYLCAVGDRGNSPLHFGNGTRLTVT.

The rearrangement joins TRBV7-8 to TRBJ1-1; D unclear. Germline V lookup: CDR1 SGHVS, CDR2 FQNEAQ. The V and J ends lost 4 bases and 1 base respectively, with 10 bases between them. The CDR3 is 14 residues long. The CDR3 DNA reads TGTGCCAGCAGCTATGGCAGCCCGAACACTGAAGCTTTCTTT. Encoded protein: CASSYGSPNTEAFF.

The chain joins TRBV6-5 to TRBJ1-4, with 9 nucleotides matching TRBD1. The J segment lost 6 bases and the V segment lost 10 bases, leaving 12 bases of the junction unmatched. The CDR3 spans 15 residues. In germline, CDR1 is MNHEY, CDR2 SVGAGI. In DNA form, the CDR3 reads TGTGCCACCTTGGGTTACGGGACAGGGTATGAAAAACTGTTTTTT. Translating gives CATLGYGTGYEKLFF.

This clone was counted only a few times. V and J are TRBV24-1 and TRBJ2-1; TRBD2 agrees at 14 bases. Germline CDR1 is KGHDR and CDR2 is SFDVKD. V lost 4 bases to trimming and J lost 8 bases; unmatched junction nucleotides: 6. This CDR3 has 16 residues. The CDR3 DNA reads TGTGCCACCAGTGAGTTGGGACTAGCGGGGGACTATGAGCAGTTCTTC. Residues: CATSELGLAGDYEQFF.

Written as DNA, the CDR3 is TGTGCCACCAGTGATTTTGCAGGGTCTAGCACAGATACGCAGTATTTT. Protein product: CATSDFAGSSTDTQYF. The chain combines TRBV24-1 with TRBJ2-3; the D gene is possibly TRBD1 (5 bases). V gave up 1 base and J gave up 0 bases, with 10 bases separating them. There are 16 residues in the CDR3. The germline V gene encodes CDR1 KGHDR and CDR2 SFDVKD.

This CDR3 is CASGRFEDSTEAFF. The CDR3 bases are TGTGCCAGCGGCCGTTTCGAGGACAGCACTGAAGCTTTCTTT. The J gene is TRBJ1-1, the V gene TRBV7-9; a possible D gene is TRBD1 (6 bases). Germline-derived CDR1 and CDR2 are SEHNR and FQNEAQ (reference sequence). The CDR3 runs 14 residues. V gave up 8 bases and J gave up 4 bases, with 17 bases separating them.

The chain carries TRBV4-3 and TRBJ2-3, with TRBD2 matching over 16 bases. J gave up 5 bases and V 1 base, and 6 bases lay outside the gene matches. Germline CDR1 reads LGHNA; CDR2 reads YSLEER. There are 18 residues in the CDR3. The CDR3 sequence: CASSQAGLAGGQGDTQYF. In DNA, the CDR3 is TGCGCCAGCAGCCAAGCGGGACTAGCGGGGGGGCAGGGAGATACGCAGTATTTT.

Only one count was recorded for this clone. This rearrangement joins TRBV19 to TRBJ2-7; TRBD2 agrees at 10 bases. The trim removed 9 bases at V and 4 bases at J, leaving 21 bases unmatched. The V gene's germline CDR1 is LNHDA and CDR2 SQIVND (reference sequence). CDR3 length: 18 residues. CDR3 amino acids: CASQTFGPAGGRGYEQYV. The CDR3 region has the DNA TGTGCCAGCCAAACCTTTGGGCCAGCGGGGGGGCGGGGATACGAGCAGTACGTC.

This chain connects TRBV7-3 to TRBJ1-1, with D possibly matching TRBD1 (5 bases). Trimming took off 1 base at V and 7 bases at J, with 10 bases between the two ends. In germline, CDR1 is SGHTA, CDR2 FQGTGA. There are 13 residues in the CDR3. CDR3 bases: TGTGCCAGCAGCTTAAGCTTGGGGGGTGAAGCTTTCTTT. Translating gives CASSLSLGGEAFF.

The chain has TRBV28 and TRBJ1-2; possible D gene TRBD1, 6 bases. Per germline, CDR1 MDHEN and CDR2 SYDVKM. Trimming took off 7 bases at V and 4 bases at J, with 13 bases between the two ends. The CDR3 loop spans 13 amino acids. The CDR3 is CASKKDRLYGYTF. DNA of the CDR3: TGTGCCAGCAAAAAAGACAGGCTCTATGGCTACACCTTC.

Note on this clone: In the same sample, other DNA sequences code for this CDR3. The chain joins TRBV7-2 to TRBJ2-4; D gene unclear. In germline, CDR1 is SGHTA, CDR2 FQGNSA. The CDR3 extends over 15 amino acids. V lost 1 base and J 6 bases, leaving 13 bases between the germline ends. The CDR3: CASSLGLAGRNIQYF. The CDR3 DNA reads as TGTGCCAGCAGCTTAGGTCTGGCAGGTCGAAACATTCAGTACTTC.

In its sample, this clone was seen once. This chain uses TRBV7-2 with TRBJ1-2; D is perhaps TRBD1 (6 bases). The length of the CDR3 is 14 residues. Germline CDR1 is SGHTA and CDR2 is FQGNSA. The germline V and J ends were trimmed by 2 bases and 5 bases, with 12 bases remaining between them. CDR3 region: CASSLSGGGYGYTF. The DNA for the CDR3 is TGTGCCAGCAGCTTAAGCGGGGGCGGGTATGGCTACACCTTC.

Written as DNA, the CDR3 is TGCGCCAGCAGCTTGACGTCGGGGGGCGCTAACTATGGCTACACCTTC. Protein sequence: CASSLTSGGANYGYTF. The J gene is TRBJ1-2, the V gene TRBV5-1, with TRBD1 as a possible D gene (6 bases). The germline gives CDR1 SGHRS, CDR2 YFSETQ. Trimming pared 1 base from V and 0 bases from J, leaving 13 bases between. This CDR3 has 16 residues.

The chain recombines TRBV11-3 with TRBJ2-1; tentatively, D is TRBD1 (6 bases). This CDR3 region has 14 residues. Germline V gene lookup returns CDR1 SGHNT and CDR2 YENEEA. V lost 2 bases and J 9 bases, leaving 14 bases between the germline ends. The CDR3 here is CASSLQPGQSEQFF. In DNA form, the CDR3 reads TGTGCCAGCAGCTTACAACCAGGACAGTCTGAGCAGTTCTTC.